This T cell receptor (beta chain) was identified in a study of T cells in pancreatic ductal adenocarcinoma (dated by TCRdb to about 2017). Regarding the research as a whole: The work assessed suppressive cells as well as CD8+ T cells infiltrating resected pancreatic ductal adenocarcinoma, measuring their numbers, locations, and properties, in order to shed light on the adaptive T-cell response that occurs naturally.

The selected pancreatic ductal adenocarcinoma patients had received surgery without neoadjuvant therapy. After peripheral blood was drawn into heparin tubes, PBMCs were separated on a histopaque density gradient and then cryopreserved in around 11% DMSO. The DNeasy Blood and Tissue Kit, with Proteinase K and RNase treatment, was used to extract genomic DNA from 7 PBMC specimens and about 9 flash-frozen tumor specimens. The germline V and J ends show losses of 10 bases and 3 bases respectively, and no gene match explains 3 bases of the junction. CDR1 is given as ENHRY and CDR2 as SYGVKD, both from the germline V gene. From cysteine to phenylalanine, the CDR3 is 13 amino acids long. The kept DNA is CDR3 alone, 39 bases in frame from the first base. TCR beta CDR3 regions were amplified from genomic DNA using the immunoSEQ hsTCRB kit. An Illumina HiSeq system was used for high-throughput TRB CDR3 sequencing. As for the original processing: The immunoSEQ software was used to analyze sequencing reads, and nonproductive sequences containing premature stops or frame-shifts were excluded. To calculate repertoire clonality, Shannon entropy was normalized by log2 of the number of unique productive sequences, and that value was subtracted from one. The clones in this table, taken by TCRdb from immuneACCESS, are in-frame only. Not every clone is retained; where verified, under half of the shortfall comes from an unresolved V gene, and the cause of the rest is unknown. The V and J calls and clone size were taken over from that table, and D and trimming were inferred from the DNA. The sample table contains about 9,000 clones; only one count was recorded for 85% to 90% of them. 3.1% of the sample belongs to the ten largest clones.

The research as a whole found: No significant difference in T-cell clonality was found between tumor and blood, with mean clonality of approximately 0.11 in tumors and around 0.07 in blood. Compared with tumor samples, blood samples had more total productive templates and around 8-fold more unique clonotypes. Comparisons of clonality between tumor and blood may be biased because tumors are enriched in CD45RO+ effector T cells rather than naive T cells, which biases the comparison toward lower diversity. Since most pancreatic cancer patients present with inoperable disease, the resected cohort was skewed toward the minority of patients who had early-stage disease.

Regarding this clone: This receptor's antigen is unknown. No much larger clone is present one base from it, and per-base qualities are unavailable.

The source is a human donor with pancreatic ductal adenocarcinoma. Sequencing used PBMCs. The rearrangement joined TRBV10-3 to TRBJ1-2; 12 nucleotides in the junction match TRBD1. The DNA sequence reads TGTGCCACTGGGACAGGGGGCGACTATGGCTACACCTTC. This encodes CATGTGGDYGYTF.